This note documents a single T cell receptor (beta chain) sequence. Its cognate antigen is unknown. Each hyperthyroidism patient was newly diagnosed, with under 2 months' duration, and aged 18 to 65. Excluded: other autoimmune disease, uncontrolled infection, pregnancy or lactation. RNA served as the template for amplifying TCR beta CDR3 regions. First-round RT-PCR relied on HTBI primers, and a second-round multiplex PCR came next. TCRdb reprocessed the multiplex PCR reads via MiXCR and lists one record per CDR3 protein. The sample lists over a million distinct CDR3 sequences; 35% to 45% were seen once. The data are from a study of Graves' ophthalmopathy and Graves' hyperthyroidism. Overall study results and limits: Both an approximately 70% sensitivity and an approximately 76% specificity characterized the model's predictions of ophthalmopathy progression. Most thyroid clonotypes with frequency above 0.001 were detected in blood too.

The CDR3 sequence is 14 residues long. V shed 5 bases, J shed 5 bases, and the junction held 9 bases outside the gene matches. Germline CDR1 is ENHRY and CDR2 is SYGVKD. The TCR originated in an adult man with Graves' hyperthyroidism. The gene calls are TRBV10-3 and TRBJ2-7; 7 nucleotides align to TRBD1. Sequenced: peripheral blood or thyroid tissue (not recorded which). In DNA form, the CDR3 reads TGTGCCATCAGTCGAACGACAGGGTGGGACGAGCAGTACTTC. Its protein product is CAISRTTGWDEQYF.